The entry that follows covers one T cell receptor (beta chain) sequence. The CDR3 totals 13 residues. Per germline, CDR1 SNHLY and CDR2 FYNNEI. V dropped 6 bases and J dropped 5 bases, with 11 bases sitting between them. TCRdb's table, derived via immunoSEQ multiplex PCR, lists solely in-frame clones and lacks some. The table records 190,000 or so clones, about 93% of them present only once. These data belong to a study of control samples from healthy donors and cancer patients. V is TRBV2 and J is TRBJ1-5; D not resolved. The TCR was taken from a man aged 18 to 29 in good health. The sequenced sample consisted of blood. This CDR3 reads CASSPQRDQPQHF. CDR3 nucleotide sequence: TGTGCCAGCAGCCCTCAAAGGGATCAGCCCCAGCATTTT.